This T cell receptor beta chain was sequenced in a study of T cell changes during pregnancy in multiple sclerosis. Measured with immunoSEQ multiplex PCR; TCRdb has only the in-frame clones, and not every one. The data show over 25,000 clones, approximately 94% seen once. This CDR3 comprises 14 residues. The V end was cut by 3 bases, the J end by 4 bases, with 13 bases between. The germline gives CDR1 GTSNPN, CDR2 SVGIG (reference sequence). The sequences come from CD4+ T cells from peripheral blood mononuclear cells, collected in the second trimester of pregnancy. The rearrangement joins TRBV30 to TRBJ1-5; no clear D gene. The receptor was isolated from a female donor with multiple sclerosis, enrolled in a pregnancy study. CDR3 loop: CAWSGDVLNQPQHF. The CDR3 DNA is TGTGCCTGGAGCGGGGATGTATTAAATCAGCCCCAGCATTTT.